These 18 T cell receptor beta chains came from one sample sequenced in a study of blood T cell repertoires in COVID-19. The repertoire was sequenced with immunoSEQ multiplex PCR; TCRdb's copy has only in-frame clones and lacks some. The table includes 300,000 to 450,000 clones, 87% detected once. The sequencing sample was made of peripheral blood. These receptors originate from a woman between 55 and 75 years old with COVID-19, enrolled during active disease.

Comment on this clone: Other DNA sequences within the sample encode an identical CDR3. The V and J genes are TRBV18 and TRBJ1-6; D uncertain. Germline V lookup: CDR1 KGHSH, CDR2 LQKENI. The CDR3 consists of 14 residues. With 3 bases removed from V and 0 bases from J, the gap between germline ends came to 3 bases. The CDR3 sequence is CASSPSSYNSPLHF. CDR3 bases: TGTGCCAGCTCACCCAGCTCCTATAATTCACCCCTCCACTTT.

The CDR3: CASSPLERGRWHNEQFF. CDR3 nucleotide sequence: TGTGCCAGCAGCCCCTTGGAGCGGGGTCGGTGGCACAATGAGCAGTTCTTC. The chain links TRBV3-1 (or the pseudogene TRBV3-2) to TRBJ2-1; TRBD2 matches at 7 bases. CDR1 LGHDT and CDR2 YNNKEL come from the germline V gene (reference sequence). The V gene end was trimmed by 4 bases and the J gene end by 5 bases; junction bases not matched to a gene: 14. This CDR3 spans 17 amino acids.

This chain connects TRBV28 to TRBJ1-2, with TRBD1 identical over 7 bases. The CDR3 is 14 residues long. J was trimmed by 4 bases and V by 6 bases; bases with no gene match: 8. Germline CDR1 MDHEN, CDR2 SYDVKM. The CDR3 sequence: CASSTETGTYGYTF. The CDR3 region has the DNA TGTGCCAGCAGCACCGAGACAGGGACCTATGGCTACACCTTC.

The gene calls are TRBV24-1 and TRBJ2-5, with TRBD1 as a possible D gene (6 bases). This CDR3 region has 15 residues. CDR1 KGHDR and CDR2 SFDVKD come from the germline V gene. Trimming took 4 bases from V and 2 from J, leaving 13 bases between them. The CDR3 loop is CATSDADRRQETQYF. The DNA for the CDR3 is TGTGCCACCAGTGACGCAGACAGGCGACAAGAGACCCAGTACTTC.

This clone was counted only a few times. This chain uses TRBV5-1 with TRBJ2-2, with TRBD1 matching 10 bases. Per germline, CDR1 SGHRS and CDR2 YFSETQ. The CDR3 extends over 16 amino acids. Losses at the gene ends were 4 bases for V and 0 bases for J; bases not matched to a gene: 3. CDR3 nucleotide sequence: TGCGCCAGCAGCCCGGACAGGGGGTCGAACACCGGGGAGCTGTTTTTT. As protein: CASSPDRGSNTGELFF.

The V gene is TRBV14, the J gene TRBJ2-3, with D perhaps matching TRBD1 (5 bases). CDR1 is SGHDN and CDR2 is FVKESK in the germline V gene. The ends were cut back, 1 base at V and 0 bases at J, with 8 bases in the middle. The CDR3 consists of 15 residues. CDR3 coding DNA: TGTGCCAGCAGCCAAGGGACAACTAGCACAGATACGCAGTATTTT. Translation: CASSQGTTSTDTQYF. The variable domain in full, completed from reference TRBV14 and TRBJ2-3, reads EAGVTQFPSHSVIEKGQTVTLRCDPISGHDNLYWYRRVMGKEIKFLLHFVKESKQDESGMPNNRFLAERTGGTYSTLKVQPAELEDSGVYFCASSQGTTSTDTQYFGPGTRLTVL.

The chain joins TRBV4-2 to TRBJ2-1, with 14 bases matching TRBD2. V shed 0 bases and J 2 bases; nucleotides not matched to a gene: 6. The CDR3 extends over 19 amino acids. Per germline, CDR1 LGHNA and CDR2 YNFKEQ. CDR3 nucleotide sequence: TGTGCCAGCAGCCAAGATCGGACTAGCGGGGGGACAACCTACAATGAGCAGTTCTTC. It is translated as CASSQDRTSGGTTYNEQFF.

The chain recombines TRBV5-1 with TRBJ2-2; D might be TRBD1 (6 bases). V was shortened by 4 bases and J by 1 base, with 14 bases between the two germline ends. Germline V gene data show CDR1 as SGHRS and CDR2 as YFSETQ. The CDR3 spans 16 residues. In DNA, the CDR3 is TGCGCCAGCAGCGGAGCCGGGACACTGAACACCGGGGAGCTGTTTTTT. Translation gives CASSGAGTLNTGELFF.

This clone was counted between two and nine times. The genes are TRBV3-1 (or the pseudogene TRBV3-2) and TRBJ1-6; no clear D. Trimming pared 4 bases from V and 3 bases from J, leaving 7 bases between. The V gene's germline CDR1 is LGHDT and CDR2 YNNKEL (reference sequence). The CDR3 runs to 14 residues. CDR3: CASSLALYNSPLHF. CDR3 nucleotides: TGTGCCAGCAGCCTAGCCCTCTATAATTCACCCCTCCACTTT.

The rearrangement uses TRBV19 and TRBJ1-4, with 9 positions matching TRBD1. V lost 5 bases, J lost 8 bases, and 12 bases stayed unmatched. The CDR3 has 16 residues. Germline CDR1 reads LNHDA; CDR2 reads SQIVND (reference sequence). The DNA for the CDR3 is TGTGCCAGTAGTTCCTTACAGGGGGCGCGGTGGGAAAAACTGTTTTTT. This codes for CASSSLQGARWEKLFF.

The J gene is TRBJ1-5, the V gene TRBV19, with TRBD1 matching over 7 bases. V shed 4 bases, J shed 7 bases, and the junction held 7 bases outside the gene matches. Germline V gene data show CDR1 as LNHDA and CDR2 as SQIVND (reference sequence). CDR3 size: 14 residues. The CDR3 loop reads CASSSRDSGQPQHF. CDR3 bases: TGTGCCAGTAGTAGCCGGGACAGTGGCCAGCCCCAGCATTTT.

Written as DNA, the CDR3 is TGTGCCAGCAGGCAACCAACAGGGGATGATTCACCCCTCCACTTT. It specifies CASRQPTGDDSPLHF. The rearrangement links TRBV28 to TRBJ1-6; 7 positions agree with TRBD1. CDR3 size: 15 residues. V was pared by 6 bases and J by 8 bases, with 10 bases of the junction left unmatched. Germline assignment: CDR1 MDHEN and CDR2 SYDVKM. Full variable domain (rest looked up from reference TRBV28 and TRBJ1-6): DVKVTQSSRYLVKRTGEKVFLECVQDMDHENMFWYRQDPGLGLRLIYFSYDVKMKEKGDIPEGYSVSREKKERFSLILESASTNQTSMYLCASRQPTGDDSPLHFGNGTRLTVT.

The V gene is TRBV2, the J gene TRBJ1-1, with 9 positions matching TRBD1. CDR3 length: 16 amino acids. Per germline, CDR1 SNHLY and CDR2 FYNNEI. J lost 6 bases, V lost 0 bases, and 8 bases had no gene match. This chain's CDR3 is CASSEALRGQGPEAFF. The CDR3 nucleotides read TGTGCCAGCAGTGAAGCGCTTCGGGGACAGGGTCCTGAAGCTTTCTTT.

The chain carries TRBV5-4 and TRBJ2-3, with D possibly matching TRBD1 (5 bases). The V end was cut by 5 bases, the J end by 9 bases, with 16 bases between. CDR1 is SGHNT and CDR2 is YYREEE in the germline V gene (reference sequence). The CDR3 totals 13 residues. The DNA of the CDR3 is TGTGCCAGCAGACTAAAGGGGCTTGGGACGCAGTATTTT. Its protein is CASRLKGLGTQYF.

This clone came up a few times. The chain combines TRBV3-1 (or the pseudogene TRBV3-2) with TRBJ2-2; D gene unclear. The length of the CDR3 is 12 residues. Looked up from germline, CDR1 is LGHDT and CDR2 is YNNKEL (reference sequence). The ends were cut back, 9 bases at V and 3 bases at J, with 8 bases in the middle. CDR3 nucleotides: TGTGCCAGTGAACGGGACACCGGGGAGCTGTTTTTT. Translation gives CASERDTGELFF.

This CDR3 is CASRGSTTRAFF. The CDR3 DNA reads as TGCGCCAGCAGGGGGAGCACCACTCGGGCTTTCTTT. The chain uses TRBV5-1 and TRBJ1-1, with D uncertain. V was trimmed by 5 bases and J by 11 bases, leaving 16 bases between them. CDR1 is SGHRS and CDR2 is YFSETQ in the germline V gene. The CDR3 is 12 residues long.

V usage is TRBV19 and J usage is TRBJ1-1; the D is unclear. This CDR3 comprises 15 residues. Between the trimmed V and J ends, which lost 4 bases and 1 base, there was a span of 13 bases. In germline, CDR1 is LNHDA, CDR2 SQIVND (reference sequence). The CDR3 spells CASSTPGGSNTEAFF. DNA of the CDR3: TGTGCCAGTAGTACCCCCGGAGGGTCGAACACTGAAGCTTTCTTT.

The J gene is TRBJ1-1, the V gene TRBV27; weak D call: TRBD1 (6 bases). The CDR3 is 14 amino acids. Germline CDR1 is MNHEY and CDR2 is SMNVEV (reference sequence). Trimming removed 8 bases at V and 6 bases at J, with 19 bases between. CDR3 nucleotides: TGTGCCAGCGCCTCCTCGGGACACAACCCTGAAGCTTTCTTT. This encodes CASASSGHNPEAFF.